This T cell receptor beta chain derives from a study of T cell responses to AZD1222 COVID-19 vaccine. Findings and caveats of the study: The sample set comprised mostly white British donors with more females, and clonal diversity was possibly underestimated.

A remark on this clone: Its antigen is not known.

The repertoire was sequenced with immunoSEQ multiplex PCR; TCRdb's copy has only in-frame clones and lacks some. The data contain about 110,000 clones, roughly 84% of them singletons. The length of the CDR3 is 13 residues. Germline V gene lookup returns CDR1 SGHRS and CDR2 YFSETQ. After removal of 6 bases from V and 5 bases from J, the junction contained 3 bases not matched to a gene. The chain links TRBV5-1 to TRBJ2-3; 10 nucleotides align to TRBD2. The sample was peripheral blood, taken on day 0 of AZD1222 vaccination. This TCR came from an adult in good health. In DNA form, the CDR3 reads TGCGCCAGCAAGGCTAGCGGGAGAGATACGCAGTATTTT. This translates into CASKASGRDTQYF.